This record concerns one T cell receptor (beta chain) sequence. Its antigen remains unknown. Next came a second PCR, run for roughly 7 to 12 cycles, which used a sample-barcoded 5' primer along with a J-beta primer mix. TCRdb re-called the 5' RACE reads with MiXCR, one entry per CDR3 protein. The sample shows about 2 million distinct CDR3 sequences, around 48% of them seen only once. The sample, about 9.2 milliliters of peripheral blood, was drawn from each donor. The CDR3 extends over 17 amino acids. V lost 0 bases and J lost 5; bases outside the gene matches: 10. Germline lookup yields CDR1 LGHNT and CDR2 FRNRAP. The data derive from a study of blood T cells in healthy people across ages. Findings of the study overall: When one million T cells were used, diversity estimates were thought to be underestimates. Researchers said unsorted PBMCs prevented a conclusive naive versus antigen-experienced comparison.

The specimen was blood. This sequence originates from a woman aged 35 to 49 in good health. The chain employs TRBV12-5 and TRBJ2-1; TRBD1 matches 7 bases. The CDR3, as DNA: TGTGCTAGTGGTTTGGTGCCCCTTTGGGACAGCAACAATGAGCAGTTCTTC. Its translation: CASGLVPLWDSNNEQFF.